This entry lists 5 T cell receptor beta chains sequenced from one sample in a study of CD8+ T cells in alopecia areata. Noted treatment: oral pan-JAK inhibitor, 5-10 mg twice daily. RNA, once extracted, was reverse transcribed into cDNA for use as the sequencing template. TCRdb's copy holds only in-frame clones and misses some; the assay was immunoSEQ multiplex PCR. The sample comprises about 120,000 clones, 60% to 65% of which are singletons, and under 7.5% rests with the top ten. The specimen comprised CD4+ T cells sorted from blood, sampled at week 4, from a patient treated with tofacitinib. The source is a human donor with alopecia areata.

The chain carries TRBV7-2 and TRBJ2-5; 10 nucleotides align to TRBD2. The V and J ends lost 8 bases and 2 bases, in that order; junction bases with no gene match: 2. This CDR3 region has 13 residues. Germline V gene lookup returns CDR1 SGHTA and CDR2 FQGNSA. This chain's CDR3 is CASGTSVQETQYF. CDR3 in DNA: TGTGCCAGCGGGACTAGCGTACAAGAGACCCAGTACTTC.

The chain has TRBV5-1 and TRBJ2-5; D is undetermined. Germline CDR1 is SGHRS and CDR2 is YFSETQ. CDR3 length: 11 residues. Trimming cost V 4 bases and J 5 bases, with 6 bases left between them. The CDR3 is CASSTEETQYF. The CDR3 DNA is TGCGCCAGCAGCACCGAGGAGACCCAGTACTTC.

V is TRBV19 and J is TRBJ1-1; D is unresolved. The CDR3 sequence is 15 residues long. Trimming cost V 7 bases and J 1 base, with 16 bases left between them. Germline CDR1 and CDR2: LNHDA and SQIVND (reference sequence). This CDR3 is CASTSTRAANTEAFF. The CDR3 DNA reads as TGTGCCAGTACCTCCACTCGGGCGGCGAACACTGAAGCTTTCTTT.

The chain is built from TRBV29-1 and TRBJ1-3; D is ambiguous. The length of the CDR3 is 12 residues. The germline V gene has CDR1 SQVTM and CDR2 ANQGSEA. The V end was cut by 6 bases, the J end by 3 bases, with 9 bases between. CDR3 DNA: TGCAGCGTCCGTGTGATTGGAAACACCATATATTTT. Protein sequence: CSVRVIGNTIYF.

The rearrangement links TRBV5-4 to TRBJ2-5; TRBD2 matches at 7 bases. Looked up from germline, CDR1 is SGHNT and CDR2 is YYREEE (reference sequence). V lost 4 bases to trimming and J lost 5 bases; unmatched junction nucleotides: 11. CDR3 length: 15 amino acids. The CDR3 DNA reads as TGTGCCAGCAGCCCGCGTGGGGGGAGGGAGGAGACCCAGTACTTC. It encodes CASSPRGGREETQYF.